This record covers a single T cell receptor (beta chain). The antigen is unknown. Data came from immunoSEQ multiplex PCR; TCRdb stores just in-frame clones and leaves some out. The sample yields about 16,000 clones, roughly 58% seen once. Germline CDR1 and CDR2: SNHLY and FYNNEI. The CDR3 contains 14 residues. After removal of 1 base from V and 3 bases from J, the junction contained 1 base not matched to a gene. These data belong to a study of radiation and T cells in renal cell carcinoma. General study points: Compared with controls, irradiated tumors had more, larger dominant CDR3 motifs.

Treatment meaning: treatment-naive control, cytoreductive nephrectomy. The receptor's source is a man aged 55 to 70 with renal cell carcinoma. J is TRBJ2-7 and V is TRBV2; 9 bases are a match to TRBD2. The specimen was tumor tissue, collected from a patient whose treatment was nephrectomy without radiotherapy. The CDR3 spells CASSEGGGDYEQYF. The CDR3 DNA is TGTGCCAGCAGTGAAGGCGGGGGGGACTACGAGCAGTACTTC.